This entry concerns a single T cell receptor beta chain. What it binds is unknown. This sample stems from a study of Ad26.COV2.S vaccination and SARS-CoV-2 variants. Study details: The donor was enrolled in the Ad26.COV2.S arm of the COV1001 trial. Ad26.COV2.S given intramuscularly, once or twice 56 days apart. Study observations and caveats: Compared with placebo recipients, vaccine recipients had higher spike-specific TCR breadth.

Treatment in this sample: roughly 20 received Ad26.COV2.S at low or high dose, single or two shots; roughly 5 received placebo; per-sample allocation not given. Samples were taken on day 63 after the first vaccine or placebo injection. This Boston cohort included adults aged 18-55 years. Method: immunoSEQ multiplex PCR; TCRdb's copy keeps in-frame clones and lacks some. The data contain 350,000 to 500,000 clones, about 92% of them singletons. The length of the CDR3 is 14 residues. Between the trimmed V and J ends, which lost 4 bases and 1 base, there was a span of 10 bases. Germline loops: CDR1 SEHNR, CDR2 FQNEAQ (reference sequence).

Sequencing was performed on peripheral blood, taken in a trial of Ad26.COV2.S vaccine versus placebo. The origin of this receptor is a person between 18 and 65 years old who received the Ad26.COV2.S COVID-19 vaccine or a placebo. V gene TRBV7-9 combines with J gene TRBJ1-2; D call uncertain. CDR3 sequence: CASSSDGINYGYTF. CDR3 DNA sequence: TGTGCCAGCAGCTCGGACGGGATTAACTATGGCTACACCTTC.